These 23 T cell receptor beta chains share one sample of origin, sequenced in a study of T cells in Graves' hyperthyroidism and ophthalmopathy. Amplification of TCR beta CDR3 regions used RNA as the template. The study used the HTBI primer set for a first-round RT-PCR of the TCR CDR3. One entry per CDR3 protein results from TCRdb running MiXCR on the multiplex PCR reads. Among about 690,000 distinct CDR3 sequences listed, roughly 17% were seen once. The sequencing input was blood. These receptors originate from a man in his fifties or sixties with Graves' hyperthyroidism.

A note on this clonotype: This clone may be a read error of a much larger clone one base away. The chain employs TRBV28 and TRBJ2-1; the D is unclear. The V and J ends lost 5 bases and 8 bases respectively, with 10 bases between them. Germline lookup yields CDR1 MDHEN and CDR2 SYDVKM. The CDR3 has 12 amino acids. The CDR3 loop reads CASSPRWDEQFF. The DNA of the CDR3 is TGTGCCAGCAGTCCCAGGTGGGATGAGCAGTTCTTC. Full variable domain (rest looked up from reference TRBV28 and TRBJ2-1): DVKVTQSSRYLVKRTGEKVFLECVQDMDHENMFWYRQDPGLGLRLIYFSYDVKMKEKGDIPEGYSVSREKKERFSLILESASTNQTSMYLCASSPRWDEQFFGPGTRLTVL.

This clonotype came up a few times. This rearrangement joins TRBV6-1 to TRBJ2-7; TRBD1 agrees at 9 bases. This CDR3 spans 16 amino acids. The germline V gene has CDR1 MNHNS and CDR2 SASEGT. The trim removed 6 bases at V and 3 bases at J, leaving 12 bases unmatched. CDR3 DNA sequence: TGTGCCAGCAGACCTCCCCCGGGACAGGGTGACTACGAGCAGTACTTC. Amino acids: CASRPPPGQGDYEQYF.

This clonotype was picked up a small number of times. CDR3 DNA: TGTGCCAGCAGCGTAGGGTGGAGCACCGGGGAGCTGTTTTTT. This translates into CASSVGWSTGELFF. V and J are TRBV9 and TRBJ2-2; D call uncertain. Trimming cost V 0 bases and J 4 bases, with 7 bases left between them. Germline-derived CDR1 and CDR2 are SGDLS and YYNGEE. The CDR3 runs 14 residues. The full variable domain, with the rest looked up from reference TRBV9 and TRBJ2-2, is DSGVTQTPKHLITATGQRVTLRCSPRSGDLSVYWYQQSLDQGLQFLIQYYNGEERAKGNILERFSAQQFPDLHSELNLSSLELGDSALYFCASSVGWSTGELFFGEGSRLTVL.

The J gene is TRBJ2-7, the V gene TRBV20-1; TRBD1 matches at 8 bases. The J segment lost 3 bases and the V segment lost 6 bases, leaving 7 bases of the junction unmatched. Germline assignment: CDR1 DFQATT and CDR2 SNEGSKA (reference sequence). The CDR3 sequence is 13 residues long. The CDR3 sequence: CSALTGTGYEQYF. CDR3 bases: TGCAGTGCCTTAACCGGGACAGGCTACGAGCAGTACTTC.

The rearrangement links TRBV5-6 to TRBJ2-5; TRBD2 agrees at 12 bases. Unmatched junction bases numbered 8, after V lost 1 base and J lost 7 bases. This CDR3 contains 16 residues. The germline V gene has CDR1 SGHDT and CDR2 YYEEEE. In DNA, the CDR3 is TGTGCCAGCAGCTTGTTGGGGAGACTAGCGGGAGCGACCCAGTACTTC. Amino acid sequence: CASSLLGRLAGATQYF.

In its sample, this clonotype was seen a few times. V and J are TRBV11-2 and TRBJ2-2, with no clear D. The V end lost 1 base, the J end lost 5 bases, and 8 bases lay between the germline ends. Germline CDR1 reads SGHAT; CDR2 reads FQNNGV. This CDR3 comprises 14 residues. This chain's CDR3 is CASSLVRATGELFF. The CDR3 DNA sequence: TGTGCCAGCAGCTTAGTTAGGGCTACCGGGGAGCTGTTTTTT.

The V gene is TRBV20-1, the J gene TRBJ2-3; TRBD1 is a possible D gene (7 bases). This CDR3 spans 15 amino acids. CDR1 and CDR2 from the germline V gene are DFQATT and SNEGSKA (reference sequence). Trimming pared 2 bases from V and 4 bases from J, leaving 16 bases between. This CDR3 reads CSARMSGGSPDTQYF. The CDR3 coding sequence is TGCAGTGCTAGAATGTCAGGGGGGAGCCCAGATACGCAGTATTTT.

About this clonotype itself: The CDR3 does not end in the conserved phenylalanine or tryptophan, so this is likely a read error. The gene calls are TRBV7-2 and TRBJ2-2, with TRBD2 as a possible D gene (6 bases). V was shortened by 4 bases and J by 7 bases, with 13 bases between the two germline ends. CDR1 SGHTA and CDR2 FQGNSA come from the germline V gene. This CDR3 spans 14 amino acids. The chain's CDR3 is CASSSTGALGELFS. The CDR3 DNA is TGTGCCAGCAGCTCCACGGGAGCGCTCGGGGAGCTGTTTTCT.

This clonotype was counted ten times or more. The rearrangement links TRBV7-2 to TRBJ1-1; D possibly corresponds to TRBD1 (6 bases). The V gene lost 2 bases and the J gene lost 2 bases, with 9 bases spanning the gap. This CDR3 has 14 residues. Germline CDR1 reads SGHTA; CDR2 reads FQGNSA. The CDR3 DNA reads TGTGCCAGCAGCTTAACGACAGGAAACACTGAAGCTTTCTTT. It yields the protein CASSLTTGNTEAFF.

The V and J genes are TRBV28 and TRBJ1-2; TRBD1 matches at 9 bases. The V gene end was trimmed by 5 bases and the J gene end by 7 bases; junction bases not matched to a gene: 11. CDR1 is MDHEN and CDR2 is SYDVKM in the germline V gene. The CDR3 loop spans 15 amino acids. The CDR3 loop is CASSAWDRVGSGYTF. The CDR3 DNA is TGTGCCAGCAGTGCGTGGGACAGGGTGGGAAGTGGCTACACCTTC.

The V and J genes are TRBV18 and TRBJ1-3; a possible D gene is TRBD1 (6 bases). This CDR3 spans 14 amino acids. Germline CDR1 reads KGHSH; CDR2 reads LQKENI. V was trimmed by 4 bases and J by 4 bases, leaving 11 bases between them. The CDR3 DNA follows: TGTGCCAGCTCACTCGGGACATCAGGAAACACCATATATTTT. Its translation is CASSLGTSGNTIYF.

This clonotype was seen at least ten times. J is TRBJ1-6 and V is TRBV20-1, with a possible D match to TRBD1 (6 bases). The CDR3 consists of 15 residues. V dropped 5 bases and J dropped 4 bases, with 15 bases sitting between them. Per germline, CDR1 DFQATT and CDR2 SNEGSKA (reference sequence). The CDR3 DNA reads as TGCAGTGCTGGGGAAAGGGGGGAATATAATTCACCCCTCCACTTT. It yields the protein CSAGERGEYNSPLHF.

This chain links TRBV4-1 with TRBJ1-3; D is ambiguous. The CDR3 is made up of 15 amino acids. Trimming stripped 3 bases from V and 8 bases from J, with 17 bases between. Germline values: CDR1 MGHRA, CDR2 YSYEKL. The CDR3 DNA is TGCGCCAGCAGCCATCCCATGGACGCCGGGGACACCATATATTTT. This translates into CASSHPMDAGDTIYF.

A few counts support this clonotype. The J gene is TRBJ2-7, the V gene TRBV28; D not certain. This CDR3 is built from 11 residues. V lost 3 bases, J lost 5 bases, and 5 bases lay in between. Germline CDR1 MDHEN, CDR2 SYDVKM. CDR3 residues: CASSFRNEQYF. In DNA form, the CDR3 reads TGTGCCAGCAGTTTCAGGAACGAGCAGTACTTC.

This clonotype was seen many times. CDR3 residues: CASSPRGARANEKLFF. CDR3 nucleotides: TGTGCCAGCAGCCCAAGAGGGGCGCGAGCTAATGAAAAACTGTTTTTT. V gene TRBV28 combines with J gene TRBJ1-4, with D possibly matching TRBD1 (5 bases). The CDR3 extends over 16 amino acids. Germline V gene data show CDR1 as MDHEN and CDR2 as SYDVKM. V shed 6 bases and J shed 3 bases, with 17 bases lying between them.

This clonotype has a handful of counts. Since a much larger clone is just one base distant, this may be a read error. The chain is built from TRBV7-9 and TRBJ1-5; D not certain. CDR1 is SEHNR and CDR2 is FQNEAQ in the germline V gene (reference sequence). The germline V and J ends were trimmed by 0 bases and 6 bases, with 0 bases remaining between them. This CDR3 has 11 amino acids. The DNA for the CDR3 is TGTGCCAGCAGCTTAGCTCAGCCCCAGCATTTT. This gives the protein CASSLAQPQHF.

This clonotype has at least ten counts. V and J are TRBV11-2 and TRBJ2-2, with 7 bases that match TRBD2. V lost 3 bases to trimming and J lost 3 bases; unmatched junction nucleotides: 4. The V gene's germline CDR1 is SGHAT and CDR2 FQNNGV. This CDR3 has 15 amino acids. CDR3 region: CASSLASGYTGELFF. For the CDR3, the DNA is TGTGCCAGCAGCTTGGCTAGCGGTTACACCGGGGAGCTGTTTTTT. Full variable domain (missing parts from reference TRBV11-2 and TRBJ2-2): EAGVAQSPRYKIIEKRQSVAFWCNPISGHATLYWYQQILGQGPKLLIQFQNNGVVDDSQLPKDRFSAERLKGVDSTLKIQPAKLEDSAVYLCASSLASGYTGELFFGEGSRLTVL.

The chain recombines TRBV3-1 with TRBJ2-3; D ambiguous. This CDR3 is 15 amino acids long. The V end was cut by 4 bases, the J end by 0 bases, with 11 bases between. The germline V gene has CDR1 LGHDT and CDR2 YNNKEL (reference sequence). CDR3 loop: CASSPRHKSTDTQYF. The CDR3 DNA is TGTGCCAGCAGCCCTCGACACAAGAGCACAGATACGCAGTATTTT.

The V gene is TRBV27, the J gene TRBJ1-2; 9 positions match TRBD1. With 5 bases clipped from V and 4 bases from J, the junction kept 8 bases outside the gene matches. CDR1 and CDR2 from the germline V gene are MNHEY and SMNVEV (reference sequence). This CDR3 is 15 amino acids long. The CDR3 here is CASSPPGQGPYGYTF. DNA for the CDR3: TGTGCCAGCAGTCCACCGGGACAGGGTCCCTATGGCTACACCTTC.

This clonotype was counted between two and nine times. The gene calls are TRBV28 and TRBJ2-7; TRBD1 matches 7 bases. Germline values: CDR1 MDHEN, CDR2 SYDVKM. Germline trimming cut 7 bases from V and 3 bases from J; bases unmatched to any gene: 15. The CDR3 consists of 16 residues. The CDR3 nucleotides read TGTGCCAGCATTAGAGCGAGGACAGGAGCACTCTACGAGCAGTACTTC. Protein product: CASIRARTGALYEQYF.

This clonotype has just a few counts. The chain recombines TRBV4-2 with TRBJ1-5, with no clear D. CDR3 length equals 16 residues. The germline gives CDR1 LGHNA, CDR2 YNFKEQ. Trimming removed 1 base from V and 0 bases from J, with 10 bases in between. The CDR3: CASSQGIRFSNQPQHF. The CDR3 DNA follows: TGTGCCAGCAGCCAAGGAATAAGATTTAGCAATCAGCCCCAGCATTTT.

This clonotype was counted ten times or more. This chain connects TRBV28 to TRBJ1-1, with D perhaps TRBD1 (5 bases). Germline V CDR1 and CDR2: MDHEN, SYDVKM. V was shortened by 11 bases and J by 0 bases, with 19 bases between the two germline ends. The CDR3 runs to 15 residues. CDR3 protein: CAGQVRQGVNTEAFF. The CDR3 nucleotides are TGTGCCGGCCAAGTCCGCCAGGGTGTGAACACTGAAGCTTTCTTT.

The sample holds one count of this clonotype. A much larger clone differs by one base, so this may be a read error. J is TRBJ2-7 and V is TRBV7-8; TRBD1 matches 7 bases. CDR1 SGHVS and CDR2 FQNEAQ come from the germline V gene. V lost 1 base, J lost 9 bases, and 9 bases stayed unmatched. CDR3 length: 14 amino acids. This CDR3 is CASSLVGRGNGQYF. The DNA for the CDR3 is TGTGCCAGCAGCTTAGTTGGCAGGGGGAACGGGCAGTACTTC.